The subject of this entry is one TCR beta chain. This specimen comes from a study of T cell changes during pregnancy in multiple sclerosis. CDR3 length: 16 amino acids. The V gene's germline CDR1 is SQVTM and CDR2 ANQGSEA. J was trimmed by 2 bases and V by 2 bases; bases with no gene match: 9. Assay: immunoSEQ multiplex PCR; the TCRdb copy retains only in-frame clones and omits some. Found here are fewer than 50,000 clones, less than 95% of them singletons; the top ten hold approximately 9.1%. This TCR came from a female donor with multiple sclerosis, enrolled in a pregnancy study. This chain joins TRBV29-1 and TRBJ2-1; 7 nucleotides agree with TRBD1. The material sequenced was CD8+ T cells from peripheral blood mononuclear cells, taken in the first trimester of pregnancy. Written as DNA, the CDR3 is TGCAGCGTTGAAAGTTCGCCCACAGGGGCCTACAATGAGCAGTTCTTC. Translating gives CSVESSPTGAYNEQFF.